This T cell receptor beta chain was documented in a study of cytomegalovirus exposure and HLA in healthy donors. Amplification used 60 Vbeta primers and 13 Jbeta primers. Sequenced by immunoSEQ multiplex PCR; TCRdb stores in-frame clones only, minus some. This table holds over 150,000 clones, about 80% found once. Trimming took 4 bases from V and 4 from J; bases not matched to a gene: 1. CDR1 MDHEN and CDR2 SYDVKM come from the germline V gene. The CDR3 covers 13 residues. This clone came up a few times. The chain links TRBV28 to TRBJ1-1, with 9 bases fitting TRBD1. The receptor was derived from a woman aged 30 to 39 in good health and CMV-seronegative. Input material: PBMCs. This chain's CDR3 is CASSYRGPTEAFF. In nucleotides, the CDR3 is TGTGCCAGCAGTTACAGGGGGCCCACTGAAGCTTTCTTT.